This record concerns one TCR beta chain sequence. The antigen it binds to is not known. No qualities accompany the bases; no much larger clone lies one base away. TCRbeta CDR3 regions were amplified from genomic DNA using the immunoSEQ Assay, a bias-controlled multiplex PCR. Per the original workflow: Nucleated cell counts per sample were estimated from amplification of reference gene primers within the assay. To quantify the absolute abundance of each unique TCRbeta CDR3 rearrangement, sequence reads were collapsed and filtered. For each sample, productive Simpson clonality was calculated as the square root of Simpson's diversity index across productive rearrangements. The clones in this table, taken by TCRdb from immuneACCESS, are in-frame only. Not every clone is retained; where verified, under half of the shortfall comes from an unresolved V gene, and the cause of the rest is unknown. V, J and clone size are those of that table, while D and trimming were read from the DNA. In this sample the table shows some 57,000 clones, about 85% of which occur a single time. The top ten clonotypes cover about a tenth of the sample.

Each collaborating institution followed its own protocols to collect whole blood in K2EDTA tubes. For TCRbeta analysis, collaborators shipped samples as frozen whole blood, isolated PBMCs, or DNA extracted from either of those sample types. The data belong to a study of blood T cell repertoires in COVID-19 (dated by TCRdb to the early 2020s). As for the study more broadly: Collaborator samples came from the United States, Italy and Spain and covered acute and convalescent phases of COVID-19. The material from the prospective study consisted of cDNA or gDNA derived from T cells, B-cell-depleted T cells, or PBMCs. Deeply sampled blood TCRbeta repertoires from subjects exposed to, actively infected with, or recovered from COVID-19 were included in the dataset. The repertoires were released in a freely available public database intended as a resource for research on the immune response to SARS-CoV-2. Samples came from the ongoing ImmuneRACE study (first 160 participants) plus 1,254 subjects from 6 global collaborators. Sample metadata almost always included a de-identified subject ID, COVID-19 status, age in years and sex. Where available, HLA class I and class II types were obtained from metadata supplied by the sample provider rather than from assay-based typing. The paper's findings and limits, for the study overall: Clinical and demographic metadata were provided uncurated, with the amount varying by source and participant.

CDR1 and CDR2 are read off the germline V gene as SGHVS and FQNEAQ. The V end gives up 4 bases and the J end 1 base, leaving 11 bases in the junction not matched to a gene. From cysteine to phenylalanine, the CDR3 is 17 amino acids long. The read is trimmed to its CDR3 DNA, 51 bases read in frame from base 1. This TCR was recovered from a human donor in a cohort sampled during active COVID-19. Sequencing was performed on peripheral blood. This sequence uses TRBV7-8 and TRBJ2-5; TRBD2 lines up with 8 middle nucleotides. DNA sequence: TGTGCCAGCAGCTCACAGGGAGCTAGCGGGTTCCAAGAGACCCAGTACTTC. This translates into CASSSQGASGFQETQYF.